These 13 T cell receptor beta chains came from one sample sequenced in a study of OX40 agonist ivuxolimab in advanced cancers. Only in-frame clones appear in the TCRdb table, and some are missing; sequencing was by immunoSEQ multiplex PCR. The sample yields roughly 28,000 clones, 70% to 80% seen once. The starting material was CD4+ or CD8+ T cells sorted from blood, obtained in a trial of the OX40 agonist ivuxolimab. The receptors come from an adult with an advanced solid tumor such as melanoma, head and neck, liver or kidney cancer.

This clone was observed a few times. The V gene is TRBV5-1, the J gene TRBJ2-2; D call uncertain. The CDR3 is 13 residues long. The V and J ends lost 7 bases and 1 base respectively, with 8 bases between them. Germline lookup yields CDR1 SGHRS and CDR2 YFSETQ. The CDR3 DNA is TGCGCCAGCTGTGACCGGAACACCGGGGAGCTGTTTTTT. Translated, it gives CASCDRNTGELFF.

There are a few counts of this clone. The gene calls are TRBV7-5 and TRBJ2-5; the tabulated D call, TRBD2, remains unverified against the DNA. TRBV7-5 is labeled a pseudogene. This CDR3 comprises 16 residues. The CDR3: CASSLTGLAGWETQYF. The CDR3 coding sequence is TGTGCCAGCAGCTTAACCGGACTAGCGGGGTGGGAGACCCAGTACTTC.

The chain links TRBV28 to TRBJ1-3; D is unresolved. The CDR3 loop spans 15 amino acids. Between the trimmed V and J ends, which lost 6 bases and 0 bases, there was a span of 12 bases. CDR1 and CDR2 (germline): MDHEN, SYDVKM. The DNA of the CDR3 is TGTGCCAGCAGGCGACCTACGAGCTCTGGAAACACCATATATTTT. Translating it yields CASRRPTSSGNTIYF. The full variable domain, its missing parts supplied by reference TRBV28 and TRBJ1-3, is DVKVTQSSRYLVKRTGEKVFLECVQDMDHENMFWYRQDPGLGLRLIYFSYDVKMKEKGDIPEGYSVSREKKERFSLILESASTNQTSMYLCASRRPTSSGNTIYFGEGSWLTVV.

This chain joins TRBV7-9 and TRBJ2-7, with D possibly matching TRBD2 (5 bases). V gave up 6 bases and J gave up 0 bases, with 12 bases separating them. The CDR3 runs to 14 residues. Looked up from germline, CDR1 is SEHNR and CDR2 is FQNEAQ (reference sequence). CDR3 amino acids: CASSPSGGSYEQYF. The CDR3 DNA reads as TGTGCCAGCAGTCCGAGCGGCGGCTCCTACGAGCAGTACTTC.

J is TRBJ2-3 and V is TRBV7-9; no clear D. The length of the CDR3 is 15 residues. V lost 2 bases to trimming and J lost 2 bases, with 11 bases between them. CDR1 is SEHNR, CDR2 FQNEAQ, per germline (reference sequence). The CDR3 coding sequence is TGTGCCAGCAGCTTACTAGGAGATCCCACAGATACGCAGTATTTT. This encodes CASSLLGDPTDTQYF.

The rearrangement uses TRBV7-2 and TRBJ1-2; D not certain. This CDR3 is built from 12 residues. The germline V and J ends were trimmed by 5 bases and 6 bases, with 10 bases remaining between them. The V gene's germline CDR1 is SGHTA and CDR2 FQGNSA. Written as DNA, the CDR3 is TGTGCCAGCAGCCCACGGACGGATGGCTACACCTTC. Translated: CASSPRTDGYTF.

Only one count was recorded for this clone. The CDR3 sequence is CASSVLGNEQFF. The CDR3, as DNA: TGTGCCAGTAGTGTTCTAGGGAATGAGCAGTTCTTC. The chain links TRBV19 to TRBJ2-1; D uncertain. This CDR3 comprises 12 residues. V shed 5 bases and J shed 7 bases, with 9 bases lying between them. CDR1 and CDR2 from the germline V gene are LNHDA and SQIVND (reference sequence).

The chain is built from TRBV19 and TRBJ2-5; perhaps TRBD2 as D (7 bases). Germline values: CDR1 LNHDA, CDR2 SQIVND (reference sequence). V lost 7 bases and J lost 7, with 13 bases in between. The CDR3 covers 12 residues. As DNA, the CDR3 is TGTGCCAGTAAAGGGGGGGGAGGGACCCAGTACTTC. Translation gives CASKGGGGTQYF.

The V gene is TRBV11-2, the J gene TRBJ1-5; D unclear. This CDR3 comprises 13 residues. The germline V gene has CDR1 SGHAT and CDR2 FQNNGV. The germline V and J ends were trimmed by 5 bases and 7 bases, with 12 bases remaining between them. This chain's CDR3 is CASSLHGRQPQHF. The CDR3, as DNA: TGTGCCAGCAGCCTCCATGGTAGGCAGCCCCAGCATTTT.

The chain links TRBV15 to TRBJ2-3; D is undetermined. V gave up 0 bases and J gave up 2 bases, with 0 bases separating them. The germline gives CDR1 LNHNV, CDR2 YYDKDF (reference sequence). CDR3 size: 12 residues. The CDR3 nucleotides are TGTGCCACCAGCAGAGACACAGATACGCAGTATTTT. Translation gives CATSRDTDTQYF. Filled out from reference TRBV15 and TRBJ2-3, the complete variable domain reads DAMVIQNPRYQVTQFGKPVTLSCSQTLNHNVMYWYQQKSSQAPKLLFHYYDKDFNNEADTPDNFQSRRPNTSFCFLDIRSPGLGDTAMYLCATSRDTDTQYFGPGTRLTVL.

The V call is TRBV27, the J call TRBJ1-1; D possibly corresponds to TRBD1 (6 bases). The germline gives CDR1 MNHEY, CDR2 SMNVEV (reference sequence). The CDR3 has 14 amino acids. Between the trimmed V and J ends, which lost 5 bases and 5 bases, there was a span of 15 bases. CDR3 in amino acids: CASSPSGTRTEAFF. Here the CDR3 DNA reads TGTGCCAGCAGTCCGTCCGGGACAAGGACTGAAGCTTTCTTT.

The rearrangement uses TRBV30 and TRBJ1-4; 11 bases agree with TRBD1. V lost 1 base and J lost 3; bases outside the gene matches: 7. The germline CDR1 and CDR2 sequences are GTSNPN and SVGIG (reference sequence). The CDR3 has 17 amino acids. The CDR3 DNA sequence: TGTGCCTGGAGTGGGTCGGGACAGGGGGTTGCTAATGAAAAACTGTTTTTT. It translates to CAWSGSGQGVANEKLFF.

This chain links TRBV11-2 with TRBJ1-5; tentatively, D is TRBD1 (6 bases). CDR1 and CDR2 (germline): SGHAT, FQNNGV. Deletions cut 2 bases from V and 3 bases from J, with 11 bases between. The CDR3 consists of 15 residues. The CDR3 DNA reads TGTGCCAGCAGCTTACAGGGGAACCCCAATCAGCCCCAGCATTTT. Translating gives CASSLQGNPNQPQHF.